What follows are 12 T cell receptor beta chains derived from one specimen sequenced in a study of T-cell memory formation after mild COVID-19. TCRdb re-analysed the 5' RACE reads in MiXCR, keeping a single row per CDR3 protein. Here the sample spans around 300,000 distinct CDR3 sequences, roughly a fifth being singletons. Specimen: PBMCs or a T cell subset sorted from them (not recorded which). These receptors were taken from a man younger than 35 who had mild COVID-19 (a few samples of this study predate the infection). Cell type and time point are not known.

The CDR3 DNA follows: TGTGCCAGCAGCCCCGCCCACCGACAGGGTGGGTCAGATACGCAGTATTTT. Protein sequence: CASSPAHRQGGSDTQYF. V is TRBV7-8 and J is TRBJ2-3, with 7 bases fitting TRBD1. Germline loops: CDR1 SGHVS, CDR2 FQNEAQ. The ends lost 5 bases at V and 4 bases at J; junction bases unmatched: 15. The CDR3 runs 17 residues.

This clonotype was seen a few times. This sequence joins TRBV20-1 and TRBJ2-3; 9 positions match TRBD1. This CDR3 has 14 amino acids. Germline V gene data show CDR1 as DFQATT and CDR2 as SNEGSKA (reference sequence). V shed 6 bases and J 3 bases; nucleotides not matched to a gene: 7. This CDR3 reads CSAKDRGGTDTQYF. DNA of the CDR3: TGCAGTGCCAAGGACAGGGGAGGGACAGATACGCAGTATTTT.

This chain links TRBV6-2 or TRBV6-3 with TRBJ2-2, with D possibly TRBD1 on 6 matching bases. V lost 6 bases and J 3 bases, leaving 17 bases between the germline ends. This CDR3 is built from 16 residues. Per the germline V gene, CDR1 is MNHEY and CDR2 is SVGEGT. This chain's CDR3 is CASRQVHRVDTGELFF. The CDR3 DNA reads TGTGCCAGCAGACAGGTCCACAGGGTGGACACCGGGGAGCTGTTTTTT.

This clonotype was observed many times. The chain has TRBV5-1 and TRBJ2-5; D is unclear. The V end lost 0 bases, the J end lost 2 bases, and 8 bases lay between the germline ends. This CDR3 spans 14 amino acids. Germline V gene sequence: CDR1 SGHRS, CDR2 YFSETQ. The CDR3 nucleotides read TGCGCCAGCAGCTTGGTTCGGCAGCAAGAGACCCAGTACTTC. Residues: CASSLVRQQETQYF.

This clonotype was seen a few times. The chain's CDR3 is CASSLVAGQVQETQYF. The CDR3 DNA follows: TGTGCCAGCAGCCTCGTAGCGGGGCAAGTCCAAGAGACCCAGTACTTC. The chain couples TRBV14 to TRBJ2-5; 8 positions match TRBD2. Germline lookup yields CDR1 SGHDN and CDR2 FVKESK. V lost 4 bases to trimming and J lost 1 base; unmatched junction nucleotides: 8. The CDR3 is 16 residues long.

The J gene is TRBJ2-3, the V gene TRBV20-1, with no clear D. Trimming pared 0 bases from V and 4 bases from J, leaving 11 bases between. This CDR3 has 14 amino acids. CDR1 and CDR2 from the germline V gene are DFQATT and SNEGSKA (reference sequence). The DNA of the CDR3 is TGCAGTGCTAGAGACCGATCAGGAGCAGATACGCAGTATTTT. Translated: CSARDRSGADTQYF.

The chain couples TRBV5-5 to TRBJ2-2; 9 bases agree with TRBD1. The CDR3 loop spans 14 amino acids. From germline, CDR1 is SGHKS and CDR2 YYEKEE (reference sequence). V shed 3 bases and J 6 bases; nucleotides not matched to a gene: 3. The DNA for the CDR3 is TGTGCCAGCAGCTGGGGGACAGGGCCCGGGGAGCTGTTTTTT. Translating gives CASSWGTGPGELFF.

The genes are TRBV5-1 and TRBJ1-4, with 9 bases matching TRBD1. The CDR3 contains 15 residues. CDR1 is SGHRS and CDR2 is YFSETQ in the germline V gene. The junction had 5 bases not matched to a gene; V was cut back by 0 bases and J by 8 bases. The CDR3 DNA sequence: TGCGCCAGCAGCTTGGAGGGACAGGGAAGGGAAAAACTGTTTTTT. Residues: CASSLEGQGREKLFF.

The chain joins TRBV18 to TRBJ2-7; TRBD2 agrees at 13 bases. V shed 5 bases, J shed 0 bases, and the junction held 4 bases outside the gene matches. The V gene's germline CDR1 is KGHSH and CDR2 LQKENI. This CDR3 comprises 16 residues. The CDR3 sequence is CASSAGLAGSSYEQYF. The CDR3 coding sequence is TGTGCCAGCTCAGCGGGACTAGCGGGGAGCTCCTACGAGCAGTACTTC.

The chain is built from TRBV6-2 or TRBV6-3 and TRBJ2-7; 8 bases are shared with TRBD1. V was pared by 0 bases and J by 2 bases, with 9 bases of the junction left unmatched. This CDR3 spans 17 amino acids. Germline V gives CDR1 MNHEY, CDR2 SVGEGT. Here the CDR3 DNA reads TGTGCCAGCAGTTACTCGAGCCCAGGGGGCCCCGCCTACGAGCAGTACGTC. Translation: CASSYSSPGGPAYEQYV.

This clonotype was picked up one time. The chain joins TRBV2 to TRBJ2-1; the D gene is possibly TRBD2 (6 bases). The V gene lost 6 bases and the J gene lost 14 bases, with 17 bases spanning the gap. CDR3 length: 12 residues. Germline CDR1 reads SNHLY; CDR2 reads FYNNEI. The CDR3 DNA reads TGTGCCAGCAGAACCTCTGGAGGGGTGGAGTTCTTC. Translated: CASRTSGGVEFF.

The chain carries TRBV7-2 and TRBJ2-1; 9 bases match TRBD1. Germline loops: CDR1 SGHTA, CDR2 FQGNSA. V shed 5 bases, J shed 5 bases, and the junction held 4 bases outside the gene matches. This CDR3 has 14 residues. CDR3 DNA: TGTGCCAGCAGCGTCGGGACAGGGAACAATGAGCAGTTCTTC. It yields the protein CASSVGTGNNEQFF.